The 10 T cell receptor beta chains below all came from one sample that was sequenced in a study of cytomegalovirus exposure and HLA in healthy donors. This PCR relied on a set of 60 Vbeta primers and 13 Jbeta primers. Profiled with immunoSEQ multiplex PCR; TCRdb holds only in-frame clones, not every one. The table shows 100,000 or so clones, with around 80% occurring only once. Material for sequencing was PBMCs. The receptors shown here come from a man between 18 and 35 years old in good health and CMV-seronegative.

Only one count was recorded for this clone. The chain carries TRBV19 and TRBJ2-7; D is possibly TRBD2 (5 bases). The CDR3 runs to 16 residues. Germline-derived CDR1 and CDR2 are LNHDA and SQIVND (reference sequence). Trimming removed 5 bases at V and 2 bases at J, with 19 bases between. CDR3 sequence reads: CASSSSPGVAAYEQYF. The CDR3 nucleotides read TGTGCCAGTAGTTCCTCCCCCGGGGTAGCTGCCTACGAGCAGTACTTC.

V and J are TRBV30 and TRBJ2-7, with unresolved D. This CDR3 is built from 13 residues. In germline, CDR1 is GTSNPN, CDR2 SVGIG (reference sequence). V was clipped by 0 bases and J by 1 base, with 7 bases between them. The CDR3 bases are TGTGCCTGGAGTGTACGAGGTTCCTACGAGCAGTACTTC. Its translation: CAWSVRGSYEQYF.

CDR3 amino acids: CASSGGANRGRIYEQYF. The CDR3 DNA reads TGTGCCAGCAGTGGCGGAGCCAACAGGGGGCGCATCTACGAGCAGTACTTC. The rearrangement links TRBV6-1 to TRBJ2-7, with 9 bases aligning to TRBD1. Losses at the gene ends were 4 bases for V and 3 bases for J; bases not matched to a gene: 13. The CDR3 contains 17 residues. CDR1 and CDR2 from the germline V gene are MNHNS and SASEGT.

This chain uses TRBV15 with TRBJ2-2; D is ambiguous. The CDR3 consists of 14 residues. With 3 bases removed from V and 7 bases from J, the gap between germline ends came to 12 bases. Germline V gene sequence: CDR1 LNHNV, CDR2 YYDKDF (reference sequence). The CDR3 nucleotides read TGTGCCACCAGCAGGGGTCCAGGTGGCGGGGAGCTGTTTTTT. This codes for CATSRGPGGGELFF.

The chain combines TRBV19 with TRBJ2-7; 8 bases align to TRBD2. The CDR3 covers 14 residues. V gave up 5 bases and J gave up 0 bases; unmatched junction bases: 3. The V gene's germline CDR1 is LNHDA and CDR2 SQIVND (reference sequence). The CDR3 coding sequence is TGTGCCAGTAGTCCGACTAGCGCCTCCTACGAGCAGTACTTC. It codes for CASSPTSASYEQYF.

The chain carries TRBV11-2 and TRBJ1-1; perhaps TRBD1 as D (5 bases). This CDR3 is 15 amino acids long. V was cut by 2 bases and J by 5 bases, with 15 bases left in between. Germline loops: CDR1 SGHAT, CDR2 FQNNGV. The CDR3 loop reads CASSLFQGLGTEAFF. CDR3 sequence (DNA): TGTGCCAGCAGCTTATTTCAGGGTCTGGGGACTGAAGCTTTCTTT.

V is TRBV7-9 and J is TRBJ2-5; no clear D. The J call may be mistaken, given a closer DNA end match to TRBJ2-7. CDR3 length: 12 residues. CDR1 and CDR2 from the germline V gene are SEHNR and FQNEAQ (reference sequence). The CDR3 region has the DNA TGTGCCAGCAGCTTCGTTTCCTACGAGCAGTACTTC. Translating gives CASSFVSYEQYF.

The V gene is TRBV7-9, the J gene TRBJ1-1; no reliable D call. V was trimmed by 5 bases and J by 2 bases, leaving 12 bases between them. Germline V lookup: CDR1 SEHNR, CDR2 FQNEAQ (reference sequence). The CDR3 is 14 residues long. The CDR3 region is CASSPSILNTEAFF. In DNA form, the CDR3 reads TGTGCCAGCAGCCCGAGCATACTTAACACTGAAGCTTTCTTT. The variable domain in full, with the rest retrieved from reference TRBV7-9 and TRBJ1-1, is DTGVSQNPRHKITKRGQNVTFRCDPISEHNRLYWYRQTLGQGPEFLTYFQNEAQLEKSRLLSDRFSAERPKGSFSTLEIQRTEQGDSAMYLCASSPSILNTEAFFGQGTRLTVV.

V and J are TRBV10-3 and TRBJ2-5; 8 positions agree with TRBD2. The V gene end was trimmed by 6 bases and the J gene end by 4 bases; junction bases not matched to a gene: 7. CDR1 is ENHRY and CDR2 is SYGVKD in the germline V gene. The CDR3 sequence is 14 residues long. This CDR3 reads CAIRLGLAGETQYF. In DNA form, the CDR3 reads TGTGCCATCAGGTTAGGACTAGCCGGAGAGACCCAGTACTTC.

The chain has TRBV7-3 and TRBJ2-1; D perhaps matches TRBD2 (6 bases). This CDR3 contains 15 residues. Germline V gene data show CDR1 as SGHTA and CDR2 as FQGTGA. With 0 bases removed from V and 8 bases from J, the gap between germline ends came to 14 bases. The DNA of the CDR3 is TGTGCCAGCAGCTTAACGGGGGGATGGGTAGATGAGCAGTTCTTC. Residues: CASSLTGGWVDEQFF.